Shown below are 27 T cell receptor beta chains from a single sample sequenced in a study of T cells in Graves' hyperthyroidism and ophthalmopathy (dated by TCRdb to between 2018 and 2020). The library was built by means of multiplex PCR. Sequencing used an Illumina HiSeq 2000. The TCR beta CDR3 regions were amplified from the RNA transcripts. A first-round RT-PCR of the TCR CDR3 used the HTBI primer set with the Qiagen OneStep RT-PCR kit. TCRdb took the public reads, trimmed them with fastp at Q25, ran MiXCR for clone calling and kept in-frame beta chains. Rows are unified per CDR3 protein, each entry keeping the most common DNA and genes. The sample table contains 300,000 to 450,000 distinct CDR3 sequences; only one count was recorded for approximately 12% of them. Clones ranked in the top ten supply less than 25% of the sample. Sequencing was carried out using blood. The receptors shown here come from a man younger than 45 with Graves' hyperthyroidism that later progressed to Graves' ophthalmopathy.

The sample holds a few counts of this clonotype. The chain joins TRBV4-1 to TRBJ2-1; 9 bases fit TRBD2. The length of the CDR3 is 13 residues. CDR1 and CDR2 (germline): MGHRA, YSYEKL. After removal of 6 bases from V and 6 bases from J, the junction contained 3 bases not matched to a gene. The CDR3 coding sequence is TGCGCCAGCAGGGGCGGGGGGGCCAATGAGCAGTTCTTC. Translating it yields CASRGGGANEQFF.

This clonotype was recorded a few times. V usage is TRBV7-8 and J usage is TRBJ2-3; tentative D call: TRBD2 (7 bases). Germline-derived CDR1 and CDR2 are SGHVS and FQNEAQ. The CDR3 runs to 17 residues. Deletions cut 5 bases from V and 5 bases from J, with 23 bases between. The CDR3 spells CASSQLGGGGEGDTQYF. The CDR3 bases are TGTGCCAGCAGCCAATTAGGGGGGGGAGGTGAGGGAGATACGCAGTATTTT.

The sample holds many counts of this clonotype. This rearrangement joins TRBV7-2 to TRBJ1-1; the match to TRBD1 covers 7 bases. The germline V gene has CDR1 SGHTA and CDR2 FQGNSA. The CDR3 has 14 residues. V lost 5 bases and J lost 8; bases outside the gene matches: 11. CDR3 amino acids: CASSAGTGAREAFF. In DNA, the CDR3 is TGTGCCAGCAGCGCCGGAACAGGGGCGCGGGAAGCTTTCTTT.

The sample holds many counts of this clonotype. CDR3 region: CATSPTAQGRPLHF. DNA for the CDR3: TGTGCCACCAGCCCGACAGCACAGGGCAGACCCCTCCACTTT. V gene TRBV15 combines with J gene TRBJ1-6, with a possible D match to TRBD1 (6 bases). Germline CDR1 is LNHNV and CDR2 is YYDKDF (reference sequence). Between the trimmed V and J ends, which lost 5 bases and 12 bases, there was a span of 17 bases. The CDR3 loop spans 14 amino acids. Full variable domain (rest looked up from reference TRBV15 and TRBJ1-6): DAMVIQNPRYQVTQFGKPVTLSCSQTLNHNVMYWYQQKSSQAPKLLFHYYDKDFNNEADTPDNFQSRRPNTSFCFLDIRSPGLGDTAMYLCATSPTAQGRPLHFGNGTRLTVT.

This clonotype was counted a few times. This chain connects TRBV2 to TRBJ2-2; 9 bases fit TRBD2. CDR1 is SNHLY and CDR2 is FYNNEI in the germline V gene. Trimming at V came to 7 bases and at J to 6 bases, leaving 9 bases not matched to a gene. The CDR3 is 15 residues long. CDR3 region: CASMGWRGGAGELFF. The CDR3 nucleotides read TGTGCCAGCATGGGGTGGCGGGGGGGCGCCGGGGAGCTGTTTTTT.

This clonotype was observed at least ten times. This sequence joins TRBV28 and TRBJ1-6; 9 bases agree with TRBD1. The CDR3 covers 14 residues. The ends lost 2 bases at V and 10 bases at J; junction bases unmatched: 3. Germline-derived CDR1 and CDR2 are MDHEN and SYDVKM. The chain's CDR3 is CASSLGQGTSPLHF. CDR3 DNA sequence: TGTGCCAGCAGTTTAGGACAGGGGACCTCACCCCTCCACTTT.

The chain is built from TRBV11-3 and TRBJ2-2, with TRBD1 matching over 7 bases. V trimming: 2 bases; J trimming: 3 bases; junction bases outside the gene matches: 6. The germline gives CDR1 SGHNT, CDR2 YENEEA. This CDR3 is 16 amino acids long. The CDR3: CASSLYRGWDTGELFF. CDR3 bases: TGTGCCAGCAGCTTATACAGGGGCTGGGACACCGGGGAGCTGTTTTTT.

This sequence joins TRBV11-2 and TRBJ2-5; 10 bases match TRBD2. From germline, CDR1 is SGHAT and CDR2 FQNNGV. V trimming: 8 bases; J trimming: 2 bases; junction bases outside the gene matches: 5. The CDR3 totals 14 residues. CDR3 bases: TGTGCCAGCCGAATAGCGGGGGGACAAGAGACCCAGTACTTC. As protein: CASRIAGGQETQYF. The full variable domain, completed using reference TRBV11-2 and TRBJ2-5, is EAGVAQSPRYKIIEKRQSVAFWCNPISGHATLYWYQQILGQGPKLLIQFQNNGVVDDSQLPKDRFSAERLKGVDSTLKIQPAKLEDSAVYLCASRIAGGQETQYFGPGTRLLVL.

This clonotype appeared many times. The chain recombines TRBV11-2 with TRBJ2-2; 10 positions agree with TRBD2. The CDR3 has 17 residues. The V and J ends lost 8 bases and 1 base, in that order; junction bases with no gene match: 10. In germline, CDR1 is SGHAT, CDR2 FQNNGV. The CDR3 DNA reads TGTGCCAGCCGACCAGCGGGGGGGCGAGGGAACACCGGGGAGCTGTTTTTT. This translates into CASRPAGGRGNTGELFF. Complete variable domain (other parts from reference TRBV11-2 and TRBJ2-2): EAGVAQSPRYKIIEKRQSVAFWCNPISGHATLYWYQQILGQGPKLLIQFQNNGVVDDSQLPKDRFSAERLKGVDSTLKIQPAKLEDSAVYLCASRPAGGRGNTGELFFGEGSRLTVL.

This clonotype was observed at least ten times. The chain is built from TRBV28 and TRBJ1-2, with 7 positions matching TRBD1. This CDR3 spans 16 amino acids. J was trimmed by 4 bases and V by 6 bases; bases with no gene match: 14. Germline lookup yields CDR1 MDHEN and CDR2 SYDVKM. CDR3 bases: TGTGCCAGCAGCCCACCCGGGAGGGGGCTCGTCTATGGCTACACCTTC. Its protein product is CASSPPGRGLVYGYTF.

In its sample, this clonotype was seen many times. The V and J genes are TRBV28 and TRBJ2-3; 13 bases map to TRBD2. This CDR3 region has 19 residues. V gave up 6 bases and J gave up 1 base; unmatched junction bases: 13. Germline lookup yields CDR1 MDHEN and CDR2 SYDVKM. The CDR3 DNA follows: TGTGCCAGCAGCCCACGCCCCCCACTAGCGGGGGGGCGCACAGATACGCAGTATTTT. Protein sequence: CASSPRPPLAGGRTDTQYF.

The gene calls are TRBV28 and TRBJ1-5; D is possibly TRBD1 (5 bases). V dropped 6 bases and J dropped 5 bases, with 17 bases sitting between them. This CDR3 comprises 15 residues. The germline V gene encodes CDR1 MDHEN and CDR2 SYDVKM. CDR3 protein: CASRPPGGSDQPQHF. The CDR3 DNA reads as TGTGCCAGCAGACCCCCGGGGGGGAGTGATCAGCCCCAGCATTTT.

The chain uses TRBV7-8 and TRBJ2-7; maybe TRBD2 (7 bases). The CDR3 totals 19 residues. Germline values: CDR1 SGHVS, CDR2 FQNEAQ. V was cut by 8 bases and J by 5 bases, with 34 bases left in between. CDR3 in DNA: TGTGCCAGCCCATATGAGGTGGGGGGGGGGGGGGGGGCGCAAAACGAGCAGTACTTC. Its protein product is CASPYEVGGGGGAQNEQYF.

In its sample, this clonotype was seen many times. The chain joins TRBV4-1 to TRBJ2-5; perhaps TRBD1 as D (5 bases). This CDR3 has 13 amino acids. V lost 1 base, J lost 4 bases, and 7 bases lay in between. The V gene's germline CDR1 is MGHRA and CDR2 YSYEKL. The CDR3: CASSQVRGETQYF. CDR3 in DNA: TGCGCCAGCAGCCAAGTAAGGGGAGAGACCCAGTACTTC.

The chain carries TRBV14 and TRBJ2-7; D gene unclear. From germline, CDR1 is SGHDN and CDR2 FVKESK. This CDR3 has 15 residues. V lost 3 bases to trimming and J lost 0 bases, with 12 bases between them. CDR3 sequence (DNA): TGTGCCAGCAGCCACGTGCATTACGGCTCCTACGAGCAGTACTTC. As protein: CASSHVHYGSYEQYF.

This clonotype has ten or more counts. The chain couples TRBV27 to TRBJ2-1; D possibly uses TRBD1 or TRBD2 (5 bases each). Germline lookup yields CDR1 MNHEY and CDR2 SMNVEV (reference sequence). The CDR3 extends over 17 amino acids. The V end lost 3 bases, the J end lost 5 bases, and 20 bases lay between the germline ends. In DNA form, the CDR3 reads TGTGCCAGCAGTTTCTCACCAGGATTCGGGGCAAACAATGAGCAGTTCTTC. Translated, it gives CASSFSPGFGANNEQFF.

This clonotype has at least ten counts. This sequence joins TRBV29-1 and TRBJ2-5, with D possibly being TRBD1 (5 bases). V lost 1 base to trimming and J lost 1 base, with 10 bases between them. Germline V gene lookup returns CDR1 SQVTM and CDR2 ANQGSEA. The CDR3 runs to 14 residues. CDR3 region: CSVEGTTVQETQYF. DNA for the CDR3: TGCAGCGTTGAAGGGACGACAGTCCAAGAGACCCAGTACTTC. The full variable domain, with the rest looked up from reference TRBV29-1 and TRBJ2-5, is SAVISQKPSRDICQRGTSLTIQCQVDSQVTMMFWYRQQPGQSLTLIATANQGSEATYESGFVIDKFPISRPNLTFSTLTVSNMSPEDSSIYLCSVEGTTVQETQYFGPGTRLLVL.

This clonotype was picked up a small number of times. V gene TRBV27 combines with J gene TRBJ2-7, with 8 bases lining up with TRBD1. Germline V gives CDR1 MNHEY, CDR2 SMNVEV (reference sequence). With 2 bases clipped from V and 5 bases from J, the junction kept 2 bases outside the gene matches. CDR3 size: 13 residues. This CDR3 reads CASSLQGAHEQYF. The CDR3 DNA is TGTGCCAGCAGTTTACAGGGGGCCCACGAGCAGTACTTC.

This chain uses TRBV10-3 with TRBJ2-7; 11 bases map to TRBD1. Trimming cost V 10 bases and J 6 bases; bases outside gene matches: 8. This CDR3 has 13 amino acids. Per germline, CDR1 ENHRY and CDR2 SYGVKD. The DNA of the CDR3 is TGTGCCACACACCGGGACAGGGGGTCCGAGCAGTACTTC. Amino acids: CATHRDRGSEQYF.

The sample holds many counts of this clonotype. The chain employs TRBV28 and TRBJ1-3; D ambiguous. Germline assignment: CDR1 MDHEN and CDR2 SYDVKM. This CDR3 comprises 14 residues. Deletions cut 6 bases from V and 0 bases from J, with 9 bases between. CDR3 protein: CASRLDFSGNTIYF. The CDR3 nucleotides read TGTGCCAGCAGGCTAGACTTCTCTGGAAACACCATATATTTT.

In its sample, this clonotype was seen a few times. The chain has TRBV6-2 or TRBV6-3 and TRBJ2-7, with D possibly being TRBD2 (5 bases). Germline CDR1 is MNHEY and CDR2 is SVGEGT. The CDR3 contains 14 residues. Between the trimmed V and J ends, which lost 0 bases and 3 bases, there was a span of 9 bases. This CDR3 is CASSYSPGLYEQYF. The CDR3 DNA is TGTGCCAGCAGTTACTCTCCCGGACTCTACGAGCAGTACTTC.

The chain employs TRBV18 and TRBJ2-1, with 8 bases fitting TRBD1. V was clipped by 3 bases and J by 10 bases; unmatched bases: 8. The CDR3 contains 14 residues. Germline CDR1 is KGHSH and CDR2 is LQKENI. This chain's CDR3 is CASSPVRGRREQFF. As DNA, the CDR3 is TGTGCCAGCTCACCGGTCAGGGGGCGCCGGGAGCAGTTCTTC. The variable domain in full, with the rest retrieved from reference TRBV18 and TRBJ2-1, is NAGVMQNPRHLVRRRGQEARLRCSPMKGHSHVYWYRQLPEEGLKFMVYLQKENIIDESGMPKERFSAEFPKEGPSILRIQQVVRGDSAAYFCASSPVRGRREQFFGPGTRLTVL.

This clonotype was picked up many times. CDR3 loop: CASSSPGTGHYEQYF. CDR3 DNA: TGTGCCAGCAGCTCCCCAGGGACAGGACACTACGAGCAGTACTTC. The V gene is TRBV7-9, the J gene TRBJ2-7; the match to TRBD1 covers 8 bases. V shed 4 bases, J shed 3 bases, and the junction held 8 bases outside the gene matches. Germline CDR1 reads SEHNR; CDR2 reads FQNEAQ (reference sequence). This CDR3 comprises 15 residues.

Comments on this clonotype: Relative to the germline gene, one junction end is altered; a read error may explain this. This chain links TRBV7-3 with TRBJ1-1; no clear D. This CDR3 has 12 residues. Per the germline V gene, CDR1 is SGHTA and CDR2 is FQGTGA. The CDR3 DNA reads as TGTGTCAGCAGTAGCGGGAACACTGAAGCTTTCTTT. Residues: CVSSSGNTEAFF.

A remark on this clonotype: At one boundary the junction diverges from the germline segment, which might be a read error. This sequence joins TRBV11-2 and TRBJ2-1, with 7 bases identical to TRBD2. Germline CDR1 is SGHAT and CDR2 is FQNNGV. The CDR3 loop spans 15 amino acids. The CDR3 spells CASSRTMLGLQILIF. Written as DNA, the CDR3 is TGTGCCAGCAGCCGTACCATGCTGGGACTACAAATTCTGATCTTC.

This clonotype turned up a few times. The CDR3 protein is CASTPDRGLGANEKLFF. The CDR3 DNA sequence: TGTGCCAGTACCCCTGATAGGGGGCTCGGTGCTAATGAAAAACTGTTTTTT. The chain employs TRBV19 and TRBJ1-4; the match to TRBD1 covers 7 bases. CDR1 is LNHDA, CDR2 SQIVND, per germline (reference sequence). The V segment lost 7 bases and the J segment 3 bases; nucleotides outside the gene matches: 14. The CDR3 consists of 17 residues.

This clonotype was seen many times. CDR3 amino acids: CSASRTGGDTEAFF. CDR3 coding DNA: TGCAGTGCTAGTCGAACAGGGGGGGACACTGAAGCTTTCTTT. The chain combines TRBV20-1 with TRBJ1-1; the match to TRBD1 covers 8 bases. This CDR3 spans 14 amino acids. Germline values: CDR1 DFQATT, CDR2 SNEGSKA (reference sequence). The ends lost 3 bases at V and 3 bases at J; junction bases unmatched: 6.